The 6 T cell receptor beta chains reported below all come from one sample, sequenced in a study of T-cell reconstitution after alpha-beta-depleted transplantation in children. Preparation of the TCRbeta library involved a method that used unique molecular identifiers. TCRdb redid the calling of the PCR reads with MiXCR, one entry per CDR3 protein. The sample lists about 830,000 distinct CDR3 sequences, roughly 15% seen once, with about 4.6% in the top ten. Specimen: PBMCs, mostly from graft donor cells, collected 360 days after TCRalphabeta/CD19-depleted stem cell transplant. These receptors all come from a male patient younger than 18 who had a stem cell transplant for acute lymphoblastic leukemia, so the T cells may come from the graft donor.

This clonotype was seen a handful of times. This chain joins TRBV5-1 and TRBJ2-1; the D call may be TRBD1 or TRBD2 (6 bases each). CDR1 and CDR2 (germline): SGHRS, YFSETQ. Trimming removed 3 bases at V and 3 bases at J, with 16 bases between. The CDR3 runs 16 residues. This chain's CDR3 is CASSSRVGGIYNEQFF. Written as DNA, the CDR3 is TGCGCCAGCAGCTCCCGGGTAGGGGGGATCTACAATGAGCAGTTCTTC. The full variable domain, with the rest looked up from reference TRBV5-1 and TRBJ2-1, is KAGVTQTPRYLIKTRGQQVTLSCSPISGHRSVSWYQQTPGQGLQFLFEYFSETQRNKGNFPGRFSGRQFSNSRSEMNVSTLELGDSALYLCASSSRVGGIYNEQFFGPGTRLTVL.

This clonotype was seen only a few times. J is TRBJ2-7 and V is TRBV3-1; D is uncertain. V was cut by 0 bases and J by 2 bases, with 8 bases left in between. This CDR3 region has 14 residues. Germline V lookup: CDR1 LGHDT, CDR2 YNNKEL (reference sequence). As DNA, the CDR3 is TGTGCCAGCAGCCAAGACTACTGGACCTACGAGCAGTACTTC. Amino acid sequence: CASSQDYWTYEQYF.

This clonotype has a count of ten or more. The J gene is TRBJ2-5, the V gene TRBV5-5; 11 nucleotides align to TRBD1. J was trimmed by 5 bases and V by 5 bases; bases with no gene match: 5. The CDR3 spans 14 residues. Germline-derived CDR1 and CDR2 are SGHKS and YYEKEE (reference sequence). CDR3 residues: CASRDRGLGETQYF. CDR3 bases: TGTGCCAGCAGGGACAGGGGGCTTGGGGAGACCCAGTACTTC.

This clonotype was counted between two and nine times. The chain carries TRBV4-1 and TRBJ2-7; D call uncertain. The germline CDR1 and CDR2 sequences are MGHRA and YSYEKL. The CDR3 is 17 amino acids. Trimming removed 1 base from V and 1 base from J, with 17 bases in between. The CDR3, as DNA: TGCGCCAGCAGCCAAGTCTTCCCGGGTTTCTATTCCTACGAGCAGTACTTC. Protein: CASSQVFPGFYSYEQYF.

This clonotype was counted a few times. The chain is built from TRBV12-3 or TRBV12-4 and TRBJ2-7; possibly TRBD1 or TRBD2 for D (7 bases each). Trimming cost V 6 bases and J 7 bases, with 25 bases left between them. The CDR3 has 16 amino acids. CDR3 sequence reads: CASSRLGRDSPREQYF. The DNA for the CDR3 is TGTGCCAGCAGCCGACTGGGGAGGGACAGCCCTAGGGAGCAGTACTTC.

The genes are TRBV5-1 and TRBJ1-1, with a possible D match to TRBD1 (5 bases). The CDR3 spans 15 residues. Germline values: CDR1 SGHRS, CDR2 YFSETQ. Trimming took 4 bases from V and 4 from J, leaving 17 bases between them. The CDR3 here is CASSGSRVGGTEAFF. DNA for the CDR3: TGCGCCAGCAGCGGCAGCAGGGTCGGTGGCACTGAAGCTTTCTTT.